The next 27 T cell receptor beta chains were all read from a single sample in a study of cytomegalovirus exposure and HLA in healthy donors. Use of 60 Vbeta and 13 Jbeta primers characterized the PCR. Repertoires were generated with immunoSEQ multiplex PCR, while TCRdb's copy carries only in-frame clones and drops some. The table has 100,000 to 150,000 clones, 83% seen once. Sample: PBMCs. These receptors were obtained from a woman aged 40-49 years in good health and CMV-seropositive.

This clone occurred once. CDR3 in DNA: TGTGCCAGCTCCGGCCGGGTGGGAGGCACTGAAGCTTTCTTT. This codes for CASSGRVGGTEAFF. The rearrangement uses TRBV6-1 and TRBJ1-1; unclear D gene. The CDR3 is 14 residues long. V was trimmed by 8 bases and J by 4 bases, leaving 17 bases between them. Germline values: CDR1 MNHNS, CDR2 SASEGT.

The chain carries TRBV5-8 and TRBJ1-4, with 7 bases lining up with TRBD1. V shed 7 bases and J 0 bases; nucleotides not matched to a gene: 6. The CDR3 totals 15 residues. Per the germline V gene, CDR1 is SGHTS and CDR2 is YDEGEE. This CDR3 reads CASRLGTATNEKLFF. Written as DNA, the CDR3 is TGTGCCAGCCGACTTGGGACAGCAACTAATGAAAAACTGTTTTTT. The full variable domain, completed using reference TRBV5-8 and TRBJ1-4, is EAGVTQSPTHLIKTRGQQATLRCSPISGHTSVYWYQQALGLGLQFLLWYDEGEERNRGNFPPRFSGRQFPNYSSELNVNALELEDSALYLCASRLGTATNEKLFFGSGTQLSVL.

The chain carries TRBV11-3 and TRBJ2-4, with 12 bases lining up with TRBD2. Trimming took 1 base from V and 0 from J; bases not matched to a gene: 10. The length of the CDR3 is 20 residues. Germline CDR1 reads SGHNT; CDR2 reads YENEEA. The CDR3, as DNA: TGTGCCAGCAGCTTAGGCCCGGGACTAGCGGGCGTTTTAGCCAAAAACATTCAGTACTTC. Amino acid sequence: CASSLGPGLAGVLAKNIQYF.

Turning to this clone: The same CDR3 also results from other DNA sequences found in this sample. This chain joins TRBV9 and TRBJ2-3, with 9 bases fitting TRBD2. J lost 0 bases, V lost 1 base, and 0 bases had no gene match. Germline assignment: CDR1 SGDLS and CDR2 YYNGEE. This CDR3 spans 15 amino acids. The CDR3 is CASSVTSGSTDTQYF. DNA of the CDR3: TGTGCCAGCAGCGTAACTAGCGGGAGCACAGATACGCAGTATTTT. Full variable domain (missing parts from reference TRBV9 and TRBJ2-3): DSGVTQTPKHLITATGQRVTLRCSPRSGDLSVYWYQQSLDQGLQFLIQYYNGEERAKGNILERFSAQQFPDLHSELNLSSLELGDSALYFCASSVTSGSTDTQYFGPGTRLTVL.

This clone showed up just once. J is TRBJ2-3 and V is TRBV5-1, with D tentatively TRBD2 (5 bases). Trimming removed 4 bases at V and 0 bases at J, with 9 bases between. This CDR3 contains 14 residues. Germline CDR1 is SGHRS and CDR2 is YFSETQ. CDR3 nucleotide sequence: TGCGCCAGCAGCAATCTAGCTAGCACAGATACGCAGTATTTT. As protein: CASSNLASTDTQYF.

V usage is TRBV6-5 and J usage is TRBJ1-2, with TRBD1 identical over 9 bases. V lost 2 bases and J lost 8; bases outside the gene matches: 6. Germline values: CDR1 MNHEY, CDR2 SVGAGI. The CDR3 contains 14 residues. As DNA, the CDR3 is TGTGCCAGCAGTTACCGGGGACAGGGTAGGGGCTACACCTTC. Its protein product is CASSYRGQGRGYTF.

The rearrangement links TRBV28 to TRBJ1-5; a weak D match, TRBD1 (5 bases). CDR3 length: 15 residues. V lost 2 bases and J lost 4, with 12 bases in between. Germline V gene sequence: CDR1 MDHEN, CDR2 SYDVKM. The CDR3 coding sequence is TGTGCCAGCAGTTTACGCGGGACGCAGAATCAGCCCCAGCATTTT. Translation gives CASSLRGTQNQPQHF. Full variable domain (remainder filled in from reference TRBV28 and TRBJ1-5): DVKVTQSSRYLVKRTGEKVFLECVQDMDHENMFWYRQDPGLGLRLIYFSYDVKMKEKGDIPEGYSVSREKKERFSLILESASTNQTSMYLCASSLRGTQNQPQHFGDGTRLSIL.

This clone was seen a few times. The gene calls are TRBV28 and TRBJ2-3, with 11 bases that match TRBD2. Germline V lookup: CDR1 MDHEN, CDR2 SYDVKM. This CDR3 contains 16 residues. V lost 4 bases and J lost 4; bases outside the gene matches: 7. The DNA of the CDR3 is TGTGCCAGCAGTTACCCAATAGCGGGGGGGGCAGATACGCAGTATTTT. Translating it yields CASSYPIAGGADTQYF.

This chain uses TRBV5-6 with TRBJ1-2, with no clear D. CDR1 SGHDT and CDR2 YYEEEE come from the germline V gene. The CDR3 is made up of 16 amino acids. Between the trimmed V and J ends, which lost 2 bases and 2 bases, there was a span of 16 bases. CDR3 region: CASSFSANGVNYGYTF. DNA for the CDR3: TGTGCCAGCAGCTTTAGTGCTAACGGAGTAAACTATGGCTACACCTTC.

This chain uses TRBV28 with TRBJ1-5, with no clear D. Trimming took off 8 bases at V and 6 bases at J, with 14 bases between the two ends. The CDR3 spans 13 residues. In germline, CDR1 is MDHEN, CDR2 SYDVKM. The CDR3 region has the DNA TGTGCCAGCGAAGGATCCGACATTCAGCCCCAGCATTTT. Encoded protein: CASEGSDIQPQHF.

This sequence joins TRBV6-5 and TRBJ1-2; tentative D call: TRBD1 (6 bases). This CDR3 is built from 15 residues. Per the germline V gene, CDR1 is MNHEY and CDR2 is SVGAGI. The V end lost 0 bases, the J end lost 6 bases, and 14 bases lay between the germline ends. The CDR3 region is CASSYSGHLFDGYTF. The CDR3 DNA reads as TGTGCCAGCAGTTACTCGGGACACCTGTTTGATGGCTACACCTTC.

J is TRBJ2-3 and V is TRBV5-5, with 7 bases fitting TRBD2. V lost 4 bases to trimming and J lost 0 bases; unmatched junction nucleotides: 5. Germline CDR1 is SGHKS and CDR2 is YYEKEE (reference sequence). The CDR3 covers 15 residues. CDR3 sequence: CASSVSSGSTDTQYF. CDR3 coding DNA: TGTGCCAGCAGCGTGAGTAGCGGGAGCACAGATACGCAGTATTTT.

This chain joins TRBV19 and TRBJ1-5; TRBD1 agrees at 9 bases. Looked up from germline, CDR1 is LNHDA and CDR2 is SQIVND (reference sequence). CDR3 length equals 13 residues. Unmatched junction bases numbered 5, after V lost 8 bases and J lost 6 bases. The CDR3 sequence is CASQGQGGQPQHF. CDR3 sequence (DNA): TGTGCCAGTCAGGGACAGGGCGGTCAGCCCCAGCATTTT.

The CDR3 sequence is CATKGDREAFF. The CDR3 bases are TGTGCCACCAAAGGGGACAGGGAAGCTTTCTTT. The chain joins TRBV19 to TRBJ1-1; 8 bases fit TRBD1. There are 11 residues in the CDR3. V lost 10 bases to trimming and J lost 8 bases; unmatched junction nucleotides: 6. CDR1 is LNHDA, CDR2 SQIVND, per germline (reference sequence).

This chain uses TRBV12-5 with TRBJ1-2; D is unresolved. This CDR3 has 17 amino acids. CDR1 and CDR2 (germline): LGHNT, FRNRAP. Trimming cost V 0 bases and J 5 bases, with 19 bases left between them. CDR3 protein: CASGLVSFNYLEYGYTF. In nucleotides, the CDR3 is TGTGCTAGTGGTTTGGTCAGCTTCAATTACTTGGAGTATGGCTACACCTTC. The full variable domain, with the rest looked up from reference TRBV12-5 and TRBJ1-2, is DARVTQTPRHKVTEMGQEVTMRCQPILGHNTVFWYRQTMMQGLELLAYFRNRAPLDDSGMPKDRFSAEMPDATLATLKIQPSEPRDSAVYFCASGLVSFNYLEYGYTFGSGTRLTVV.

This chain connects TRBV25-1 to TRBJ1-1; no reliable D call. Germline values: CDR1 MGHDK, CDR2 SYGVNS. This CDR3 region has 11 residues. With 9 bases removed from V and 3 bases from J, the gap between germline ends came to 8 bases. CDR3 nucleotides: TGTGCCAGGACTTATTACACTGAAGCTTTCTTT. Amino acids: CARTYYTEAFF.

This chain links TRBV21-1 with TRBJ1-1; no check of the table's D call, TRBD1, against the DNA was made. TRBV21-1 is flagged as a pseudogene. This CDR3 has 15 residues. CDR3 residues: CASSIRGQRATEAFF. In DNA, the CDR3 is TGTGCCAGCAGCATAAGGGGACAGCGGGCCACTGAAGCTTTCTTT.

The genes are TRBV7-6 and TRBJ2-1, with TRBD2 matching over 13 bases. The germline V gene encodes CDR1 SGHVS and CDR2 FNYEAQ. The CDR3 spans 21 residues. Germline trimming cut 4 bases from V and 4 bases from J; bases unmatched to any gene: 19. The CDR3 nucleotides are TGTGCCAGCAGCTCCGATTTGGTACTAGCGGGAGGGCCGAAAGGGTACAATGAGCAGTTCTTC. It codes for CASSSDLVLAGGPKGYNEQFF.

The genes are TRBV5-6 and TRBJ2-2, with TRBD2 matching 11 bases. The trim removed 4 bases at V and 2 bases at J, leaving 7 bases unmatched. The CDR3 has 17 residues. CDR1 SGHDT and CDR2 YYEEEE come from the germline V gene. The CDR3 protein is CASSIATSGKNTGELFF. Written as DNA, the CDR3 is TGTGCCAGCAGCATCGCGACTAGCGGGAAAAACACCGGGGAGCTGTTTTTT.

This sequence joins TRBV9 and TRBJ2-3, with D uncertain. Trimming pared 4 bases from V and 0 bases from J, leaving 9 bases between. CDR1 and CDR2 (germline): SGDLS, YYNGEE. The CDR3 consists of 14 residues. The chain's CDR3 is CASSHYFSTDTQYF. The CDR3 DNA reads as TGTGCCAGCAGCCATTACTTTAGCACAGATACGCAGTATTTT.

The chain uses TRBV6-1 and TRBJ1-1; a possible D gene is TRBD1 (6 bases). Germline V CDR1 and CDR2: MNHNS, SASEGT. The CDR3 covers 13 residues. Between the trimmed V and J ends, which lost 7 bases and 4 bases, there was a span of 13 bases. The CDR3 is CASNRAESTEAFF. CDR3 bases: TGTGCCAGCAACAGGGCTGAGAGCACTGAAGCTTTCTTT.

This clone was seen a handful of times. This chain joins TRBV11-2 and TRBJ2-3; TRBD1 matches 7 bases. CDR1 is SGHAT, CDR2 FQNNGV, per germline. This CDR3 has 14 residues. V lost 4 bases, J lost 0 bases, and 1 base stayed unmatched. CDR3 in amino acids: CASSWDRSTDTQYF. The CDR3 DNA is TGTGCCAGCAGCTGGGACAGAAGCACAGATACGCAGTATTTT.

The rearrangement links TRBV30 to TRBJ1-2, with 7 bases that match TRBD1. Germline assignment: CDR1 GTSNPN and CDR2 SVGIG (reference sequence). V shed 1 base, J shed 4 bases, and the junction held 6 bases outside the gene matches. This CDR3 has 14 amino acids. CDR3 sequence reads: CAWSEQGNGYGYTF. The CDR3 DNA is TGTGCCTGGAGTGAACAGGGGAACGGCTATGGCTACACCTTC.

The chain combines TRBV9 with TRBJ1-1, with TRBD1 identical over 8 bases. Trimming at V came to 3 bases and at J to 5 bases, leaving 18 bases not matched to a gene. Germline assignment: CDR1 SGDLS and CDR2 YYNGEE. The CDR3 loop spans 18 amino acids. DNA of the CDR3: TGTGCCAGCAGCGCGCCCGAGGGCAGGGGGCTGAGGGAGACTGAAGCTTTCTTT. Its protein is CASSAPEGRGLRETEAFF.

V is TRBV28 and J is TRBJ2-1; TRBD2 matches at 13 bases. The CDR3 contains 15 residues. Trimming cost V 7 bases and J 7 bases; bases outside gene matches: 7. Germline assignment: CDR1 MDHEN and CDR2 SYDVKM. The DNA for the CDR3 is TGTGCCAGCAAGCCGGGACTAGCGGGAATTAATGAGCAGTTCTTC. This translates into CASKPGLAGINEQFF.

This chain uses TRBV5-1 with TRBJ2-1, with 13 bases lining up with TRBD2. Trimming took 4 bases from V and 5 from J; bases not matched to a gene: 6. Germline values: CDR1 SGHRS, CDR2 YFSETQ. The CDR3 covers 16 residues. CDR3 residues: CASSPGLAGPNNEQFF. CDR3 nucleotides: TGCGCCAGCAGCCCGGGACTAGCGGGACCAAACAATGAGCAGTTCTTC.

V is TRBV7-3 and J is TRBJ2-1; 9 bases line up with TRBD2. Germline assignment: CDR1 SGHTA and CDR2 FQGTGA. This CDR3 has 14 residues. After removal of 3 bases from V and 5 bases from J, the junction contained 2 bases not matched to a gene. Here the CDR3 reads CASSFSGSHNEQFF. CDR3 coding DNA: TGTGCCAGCAGCTTTAGCGGGAGCCACAATGAGCAGTTCTTC.